The T cell receptor (beta chain) under discussion was sequenced for a study of spatial heterogeneity in lung cancer. Study at large: Consistently, beta-chain sequences turned up in larger numbers than alpha-chain sequences did.

Notes on this clonotype: A much larger clone differs from this one at a single base, so this may be a read error.

The library protocol tagged each TCR cDNA with a unique molecular identifier. A single record per CDR3 protein comes from TCRdb applying MiXCR to the 5' RACE reads. The sample includes about 35,000 distinct CDR3 sequences, approximately 3.1% of them seen just once. This CDR3 comprises 9 residues. Stated time point: sample taken at primary tumor resection. Samples came from some 73 TRACERx patients with untreated early-stage lung cancer. No cells were sorted before sequencing. The whole RNA sequenced was extracted from tumor, nontumor lung or frozen PBMC. The input for sequencing was normal lung tissue next to the tumor, taken at surgery. The sequence was collected from a male donor with early-stage non-small cell lung cancer. The gene calls are TRBV12-3 or TRBV12-4 and TRBJ1-2; D is unclear. The CDR3 is CVSSLPFTF. The CDR3 nucleotides read TGTGTCAGCAGCCTCCCCTTCACCTTC.